This T cell receptor beta chain was sequenced in a study of T cell therapy after organ transplantation. Whole-study context: Across 2 to 6 intravenous infusions, patients got a median of 1.92 x 10^8 CMV-specific T cells. Notes on the study in general: Nonresponder repertoires showed strong pretherapy expansions, barely changing post-therapy. Pretherapy CD8 clonality inversely correlated with its fold change after therapy.

Time point described: 4-8 weeks after completion of therapy. Comment on this clone: Its antigen is not known.

Here immunoSEQ multiplex PCR was the method, and the copy in TCRdb shows in-frame clones only, minus some. The data hold about 3,300 clones, with over 70% observed a single time. The sequence was obtained from a human patient who had received a solid organ transplant and had CMV disease. Some of the T cells may derive from the graft donor. This material consisted of CD8+ T cells from blood, taken after autologous CMV-specific T cell therapy.

DNA of the CDR3: TGCAGTCGTGACAGGGACGCCGAAGCTTTCTTT. As protein: CSRDRDAEAFF. The rearrangement uses TRBV20-1 and TRBJ1-1, with TRBD1 identical over 7 bases. V shed 8 bases, J shed 8 bases, and the junction held 8 bases outside the gene matches. Germline values: CDR1 DFQATT, CDR2 SNEGSKA (reference sequence). This CDR3 is built from 11 residues.